The 8 T cell receptor beta chains given below trace back to one sample, sequenced in a study of T cells in Graves' hyperthyroidism and ophthalmopathy. It was RNA transcripts that yielded the amplified TCR beta CDR3 regions. A first-round RT-PCR of the TCR CDR3 used the HTBI primer set. TCRdb recomputed calls from the multiplex PCR reads with MiXCR, one row per CDR3 protein. Of hundreds of thousands of distinct CDR3 sequences in the sample, roughly 13% were seen once. Sequencing was carried out using blood. These receptors were obtained from a woman between 40 and 50 years old with Graves' ophthalmopathy.

This rearrangement joins TRBV19 to TRBJ1-2; D gene uncertain. The germline gives CDR1 LNHDA, CDR2 SQIVND (reference sequence). The CDR3 extends over 13 amino acids. V was cut by 2 bases and J by 7 bases, with 11 bases left in between. In DNA, the CDR3 is TGTGCCAGTAGTATATCAGACCGGCGTGGCTACACCTTC. Translating it yields CASSISDRRGYTF.

This clonotype was recorded at least ten times. The gene calls are TRBV12-3 or TRBV12-4 and TRBJ1-1, with a weak D call TRBD1 (5 bases). This CDR3 contains 16 residues. V gave up 0 bases and J gave up 4 bases, with 15 bases separating them. The CDR3 reads CASSLALTGHSTEAFF. In DNA, the CDR3 is TGTGCCAGCAGTTTAGCGCTTACAGGACACTCCACTGAAGCTTTCTTT.

This clonotype was recorded at least ten times. This rearrangement joins TRBV20-1 to TRBJ1-1, with D unclear. The V and J ends lost 3 bases and 1 base respectively, with 9 bases between them. The CDR3 runs to 13 residues. Germline loops: CDR1 DFQATT, CDR2 SNEGSKA (reference sequence). The CDR3 reads CSASGRPNTEAFF. The CDR3 nucleotides read TGCAGTGCTAGCGGCAGACCGAACACTGAAGCTTTCTTT.

In its sample, this clonotype was seen many times. The chain joins TRBV28 to TRBJ2-7; TRBD1 agrees at 10 bases. The germline V gene encodes CDR1 MDHEN and CDR2 SYDVKM. The ends lost 7 bases at V and 9 bases at J; junction bases unmatched: 15. The CDR3 is made up of 15 amino acids. The CDR3 DNA reads TGTGCCAGCATCCCTAGGGACAGGGGCTACGGAGGGCAGTACTTC. It is translated as CASIPRDRGYGGQYF.

This clonotype was observed many times. This rearrangement joins TRBV6-1 to TRBJ2-1; 10 nucleotides match TRBD2. Germline CDR1 and CDR2: MNHNS and SASEGT. V lost 5 bases, J lost 6 bases, and 10 bases stayed unmatched. This CDR3 has 16 residues. CDR3 in amino acids: CASSKDLAGVLNEQFF. DNA for the CDR3: TGTGCCAGCAGTAAGGATCTAGCGGGAGTCCTCAATGAGCAGTTCTTC.

This clonotype was found many times. The chain employs TRBV24-1 and TRBJ2-1, with a weak D call TRBD2 (5 bases). V dropped 5 bases and J dropped 0 bases, with 13 bases sitting between them. The CDR3 is 16 amino acids. Looked up from germline, CDR1 is KGHDR and CDR2 is SFDVKD. The CDR3 is CATSAEDLSSYNEQFF. The CDR3 nucleotides read TGTGCCACCAGTGCTGAGGACTTGAGCTCCTACAATGAGCAGTTCTTC.

This clonotype was detected ten times or more. The J gene is TRBJ2-7, the V gene TRBV6-1; 8 nucleotides agree with TRBD2. Germline CDR1 MNHNS, CDR2 SASEGT. The CDR3 is 17 residues long. With 5 bases clipped from V and 4 bases from J, the junction kept 16 bases outside the gene matches. CDR3 in amino acids: CASSSPRLAGITYEQYF. The CDR3 coding sequence is TGTGCCAGCAGTTCCCCAAGGTTAGCGGGGATTACTTACGAGCAGTACTTC.

At least ten counts were recorded for this clonotype. The chain combines TRBV19 with TRBJ2-5; D may be TRBD2 (5 bases). CDR1 LNHDA and CDR2 SQIVND come from the germline V gene (reference sequence). Trimming removed 4 bases from V and 4 bases from J, with 10 bases in between. The CDR3 contains 13 residues. The CDR3: CASSRGAGETQYF. Here the CDR3 DNA reads TGTGCCAGTAGTAGGGGAGCCGGAGAGACCCAGTACTTC.